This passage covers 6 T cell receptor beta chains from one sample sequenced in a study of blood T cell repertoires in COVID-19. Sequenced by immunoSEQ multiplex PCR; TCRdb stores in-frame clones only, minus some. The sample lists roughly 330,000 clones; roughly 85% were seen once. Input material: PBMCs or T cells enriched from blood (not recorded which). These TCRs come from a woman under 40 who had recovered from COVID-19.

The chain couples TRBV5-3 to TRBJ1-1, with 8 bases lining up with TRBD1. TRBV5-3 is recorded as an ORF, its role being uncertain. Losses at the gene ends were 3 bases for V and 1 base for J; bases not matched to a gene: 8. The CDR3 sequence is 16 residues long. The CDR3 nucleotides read TGTGCCAGAAGCTGGACCCGCGACAGGGGGAACACTGAAGCTTTCTTT. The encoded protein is CARSWTRDRGNTEAFF.

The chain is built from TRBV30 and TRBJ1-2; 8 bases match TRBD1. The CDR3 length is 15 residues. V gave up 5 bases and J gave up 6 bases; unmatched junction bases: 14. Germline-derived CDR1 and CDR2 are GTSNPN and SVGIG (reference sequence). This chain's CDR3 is CAWRSWTGPRDGYTF. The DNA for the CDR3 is TGTGCCTGGCGGAGTTGGACAGGGCCCCGGGATGGCTACACCTTC.

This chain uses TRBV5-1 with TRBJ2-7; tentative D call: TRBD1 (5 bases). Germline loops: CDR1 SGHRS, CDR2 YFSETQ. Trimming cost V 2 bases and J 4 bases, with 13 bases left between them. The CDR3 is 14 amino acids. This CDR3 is CASSLGRVDYEQYF. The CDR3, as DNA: TGCGCCAGCAGCTTAGGCAGGGTGGATTACGAGCAGTACTTC.

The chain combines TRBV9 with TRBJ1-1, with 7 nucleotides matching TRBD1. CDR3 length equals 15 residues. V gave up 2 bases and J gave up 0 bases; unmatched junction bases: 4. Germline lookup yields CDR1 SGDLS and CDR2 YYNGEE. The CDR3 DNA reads TGTGCCAGCAGCGTCCCAGGGGGGATGAACACTGAAGCTTTCTTT. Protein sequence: CASSVPGGMNTEAFF.

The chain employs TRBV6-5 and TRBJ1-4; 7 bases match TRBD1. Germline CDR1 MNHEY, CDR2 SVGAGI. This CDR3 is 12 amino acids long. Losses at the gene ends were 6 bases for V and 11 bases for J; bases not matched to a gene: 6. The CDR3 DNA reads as TGTGCCAGCAGCGCGACAGGGAGGAAACTGTTTTTT. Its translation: CASSATGRKLFF.

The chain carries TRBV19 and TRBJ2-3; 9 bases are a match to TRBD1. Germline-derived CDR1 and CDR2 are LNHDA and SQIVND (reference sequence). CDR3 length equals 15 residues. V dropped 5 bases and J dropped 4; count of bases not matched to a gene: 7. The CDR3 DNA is TGTGCCAGTAGTGTCCGGGACAGGGAAGCAGATACGCAGTATTTT. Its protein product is CASSVRDREADTQYF.